This TCR beta chain was documented in a study of blood T cell repertoires in COVID-19. Study background: Donors in the United States, Italy and Spain gave samples during acute or convalescent COVID-19.

Method: immunoSEQ multiplex PCR; TCRdb's copy keeps in-frame clones and lacks some. This table has around 70,000 clones, 86% appearing once. V was pared by 4 bases and J by 9 bases, with 21 bases between. Germline V lookup: CDR1 MNHNS, CDR2 SASEGT. The CDR3 covers 16 residues. This TCR came from a man aged 25 to 40 with acute or convalescent COVID-19. The sequenced material came from peripheral blood. The V gene is TRBV6-1, the J gene TRBJ2-2; weak D call: TRBD1 (6 bases). CDR3 loop: CASSGTGTRGLRELFF. The CDR3 DNA sequence: TGTGCCAGCAGTGGAACTGGGACCAGGGGTCTCCGGGAGCTGTTTTTT.